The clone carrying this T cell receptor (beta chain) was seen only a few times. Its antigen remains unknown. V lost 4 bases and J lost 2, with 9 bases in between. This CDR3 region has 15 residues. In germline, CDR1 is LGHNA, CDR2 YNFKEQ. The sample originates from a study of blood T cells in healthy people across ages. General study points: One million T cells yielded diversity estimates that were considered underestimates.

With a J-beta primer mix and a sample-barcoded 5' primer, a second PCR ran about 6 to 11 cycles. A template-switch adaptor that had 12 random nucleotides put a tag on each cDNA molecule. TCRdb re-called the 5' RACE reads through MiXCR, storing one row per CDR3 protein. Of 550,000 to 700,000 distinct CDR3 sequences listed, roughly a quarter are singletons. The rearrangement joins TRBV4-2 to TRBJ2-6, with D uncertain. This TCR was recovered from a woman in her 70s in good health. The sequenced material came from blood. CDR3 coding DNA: TGTGCCAGCAGCCTCCGGTCTACTGGGGCCAACGTCCTGACTTTC. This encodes CASSLRSTGANVLTF.